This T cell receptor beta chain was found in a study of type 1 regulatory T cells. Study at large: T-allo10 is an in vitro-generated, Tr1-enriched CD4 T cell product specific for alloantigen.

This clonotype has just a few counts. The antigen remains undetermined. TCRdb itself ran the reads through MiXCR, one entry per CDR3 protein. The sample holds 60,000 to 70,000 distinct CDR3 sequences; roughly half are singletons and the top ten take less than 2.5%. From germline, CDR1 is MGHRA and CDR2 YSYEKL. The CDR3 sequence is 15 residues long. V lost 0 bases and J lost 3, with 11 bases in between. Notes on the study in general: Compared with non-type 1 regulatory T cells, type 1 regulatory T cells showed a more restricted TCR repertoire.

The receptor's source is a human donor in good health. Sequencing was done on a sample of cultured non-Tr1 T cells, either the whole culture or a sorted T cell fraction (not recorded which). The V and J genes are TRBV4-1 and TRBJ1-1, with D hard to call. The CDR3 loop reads CASSQELTEHTEAFF. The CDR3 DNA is TGCGCCAGCAGCCAAGAATTGACGGAACACACTGAAGCTTTCTTT.